This T cell receptor (beta chain) was profiled in a study of blood T cell repertoires in COVID-19. Across the whole study: T cells, B-cell-depleted T cells, or PBMCs provided the cDNA or gDNA that served as material.

Germline CDR1 is SGHRS and CDR2 is YFSETQ. V gave up 4 bases and J gave up 4 bases, with 17 bases separating them. This CDR3 region has 15 residues. In the authors' methods: The assay estimated nucleated cells by amplifying reference gene primers. TCRdb's copy holds only in-frame clones and misses some; the assay was immunoSEQ multiplex PCR. That table furnishes V, J and clone size, whereas the DNA furnished D and trimming. The data show around 160,000 clones, 87% seen once. The chain joins TRBV5-1 to TRBJ1-2; no definite D call. Sequencing was done on a sample of peripheral blood. This receptor was obtained from a man older than 75 with acute or convalescent COVID-19. CDR3 DNA sequence: TGCGCCAGCAGCCAAAACCGGGAAGCCGGCTATGGCTACACCTTC. Its protein is CASSQNREAGYGYTF.